The 14 T cell receptor beta chains listed next were all sequenced from one sample in a study of T cell repertoires in cytomegalovirus infection. No antigen has been identified for these receptors. Via MiXCR, TCRdb re-called the reads, giving one row per CDR3 protein. The repertoire holds 90,000 to 110,000 distinct CDR3 sequences, with roughly 30% as singletons. Sequenced material: CD8+ T cells from cultured PBMCs, taken from culture after CMV antigen stimulation. Receptors originate from a human donor in good health (CMV status not recorded). Some clones in this sample may be carry-over from other donors' samples.

This chain uses TRBV2 with TRBJ2-1, with TRBD1 matching 8 bases. Per the germline V gene, CDR1 is SNHLY and CDR2 is FYNNEI. This CDR3 contains 14 residues. The junction had 9 bases not matched to a gene; V was cut back by 7 bases and J by 7 bases. CDR3 region: CASKTGEGKNEQFF. The CDR3 DNA is TGTGCCAGCAAGACAGGGGAAGGGAAGAATGAGCAGTTCTTC.

The rearrangement links TRBV10-2 to TRBJ2-7; tentatively, D is TRBD1 (5 bases). The CDR3 extends over 13 amino acids. V was shortened by 3 bases and J by 2 bases, with 8 bases between the two germline ends. Germline V gene data show CDR1 as WSHSY and CDR2 as SAAADI. The CDR3 nucleotides are TGCGCCAGCAGTGAAGGGGTTGCCTACGAGCAGTACTTC. Translation: CASSEGVAYEQYF.

The chain uses TRBV11-2 and TRBJ2-7, with D tentatively TRBD2 (6 bases). Germline CDR1 reads SGHAT; CDR2 reads FQNNGV. V was cut by 4 bases and J by 3 bases, with 7 bases left in between. The CDR3 spans 12 residues. The CDR3 region is CASSYGGYEQYF. The CDR3 DNA reads as TGTGCCAGCAGCTACGGGGGCTACGAGCAGTACTTC.

This clonotype was seen more than once but under ten times. The chain recombines TRBV6-6 with TRBJ2-7; 7 positions match TRBD1. Germline V gene data show CDR1 as MNHNY and CDR2 as SVGAGI (reference sequence). The CDR3 contains 15 residues. The J segment lost 0 bases and the V segment lost 5 bases, leaving 7 bases of the junction unmatched. The CDR3 sequence: CASSIRQGSSYEQYF. For the CDR3, the DNA is TGTGCCAGCAGTATACGACAGGGAAGCTCCTACGAGCAGTACTTC.

The V gene is TRBV20-1, the J gene TRBJ2-7, with a tentative D call TRBD1 (5 bases). V shed 4 bases and J shed 5 bases, with 18 bases lying between them. Looked up from germline, CDR1 is DFQATT and CDR2 is SNEGSKA (reference sequence). The CDR3 covers 14 residues. As DNA, the CDR3 is TGCAGTGCTAAAGATCAGGGAAGGTCCCACGAGCAGTACTTC. It codes for CSAKDQGRSHEQYF.

V usage is TRBV2 and J usage is TRBJ1-2, with D uncertain. Per the germline V gene, CDR1 is SNHLY and CDR2 is FYNNEI. Trimming took off 3 bases at V and 0 bases at J, with 11 bases between the two ends. The CDR3 has 15 amino acids. CDR3 sequence (DNA): TGTGCCAGCAGTGATGGATCGGGGTCTAACTATGGCTACACCTTC. Its protein is CASSDGSGSNYGYTF.

The chain uses TRBV2 and TRBJ1-6; D unclear. V was clipped by 3 bases and J by 0 bases, with 6 bases between them. CDR1 and CDR2 (germline): SNHLY, FYNNEI. CDR3 length: 15 residues. The CDR3 region is CASSEESSYNSPLHF. The DNA of the CDR3 is TGTGCCAGCAGTGAGGAGTCCTCCTATAATTCACCCCTCCACTTT.

This rearrangement joins TRBV19 to TRBJ1-6; maybe TRBD1 (6 bases). The CDR3 extends over 14 amino acids. Looked up from germline, CDR1 is LNHDA and CDR2 is SQIVND (reference sequence). Trimming left V 6 bases short and J 6 bases short, with 12 bases between. As DNA, the CDR3 is TGTGCCAGTAGACAGGGCGGAAGTAATTCACCCCTCCACTTT. Translating gives CASRQGGSNSPLHF.

V is TRBV19 and J is TRBJ2-7; TRBD2 matches 12 bases. The CDR3 is made up of 15 amino acids. Germline CDR1 reads LNHDA; CDR2 reads SQIVND (reference sequence). J gave up 6 bases and V 5 bases, and 8 bases lay outside the gene matches. The CDR3 DNA is TGTGCCAGTAGTCCTTCTAGCGGGGGGGCCGCCGAGCAGTACTTC. Translating it yields CASSPSSGGAAEQYF.

The chain has TRBV4-1 and TRBJ1-2; D perhaps matches TRBD1 (5 bases). This CDR3 contains 14 residues. Trimming cost V 4 bases and J 2 bases, with 11 bases left between them. Germline V gene sequence: CDR1 MGHRA, CDR2 YSYEKL. DNA of the CDR3: TGCGCCAGCAGCCCTCAGAAGGGGAACTATGGCTACACCTTC. Translation gives CASSPQKGNYGYTF.

This clonotype appeared a few times. The rearrangement links TRBV5-4 to TRBJ2-7; 8 nucleotides agree with TRBD1. Per the germline V gene, CDR1 is SGHNT and CDR2 is YYREEE (reference sequence). The CDR3 is made up of 13 amino acids. V shed 2 bases and J 7 bases; nucleotides not matched to a gene: 5. CDR3: CASSFQGAGEQYF. Here the CDR3 DNA reads TGTGCCAGCAGCTTCCAGGGGGCGGGTGAGCAGTACTTC. Full variable domain (rest looked up from reference TRBV5-4 and TRBJ2-7): ETGVTQSPTHLIKTRGQQVTLRCSSQSGHNTVSWYQQALGQGPQFIFQYYREEENGRGNFPPRFSGLQFPNYSSELNVNALELDDSALYLCASSFQGAGEQYFGPGTRLTVT.

This clonotype came up many times. J is TRBJ2-7 and V is TRBV27, with D unresolved. This CDR3 comprises 15 residues. V was cut by 2 bases and J by 0 bases, with 11 bases left in between. Germline-derived CDR1 and CDR2 are MNHEY and SMNVEV (reference sequence). The CDR3 coding sequence is TGTGCCAGCAGTTTAGGGGAACCCCACTCCTACGAGCAGTACTTC. This gives the protein CASSLGEPHSYEQYF.

This clonotype was recorded at least ten times. The chain couples TRBV5-5 to TRBJ1-2, with 10 bases that match TRBD1. The ends lost 4 bases at V and 7 bases at J; junction bases unmatched: 7. Germline V gene lookup returns CDR1 SGHKS and CDR2 YYEKEE (reference sequence). This CDR3 is built from 14 residues. The CDR3 loop is CASSGPRQGAGYTF. DNA of the CDR3: TGTGCCAGCAGCGGGCCCCGACAGGGGGCTGGCTACACCTTC. The complete variable domain, with remaining parts taken from reference TRBV5-5 and TRBJ1-2, reads DAGVTQSPTHLIKTRGQQVTLRCSPISGHKSVSWYQQVLGQGPQFIFQYYEKEERGRGNFPDRFSARQFPNYSSELNVNALLLGDSALYLCASSGPRQGAGYTFGSGTRLTVV.

This clonotype was picked up many times. The chain recombines TRBV7-9 with TRBJ2-1; 8 bases map to TRBD2. This CDR3 has 15 residues. After removal of 3 bases from V and 5 bases from J, the junction contained 6 bases not matched to a gene. Germline lookup yields CDR1 SEHNR and CDR2 FQNEAQ (reference sequence). The CDR3 DNA reads TGTGCCAGCAGCTTTCTAAGCGGGGGTCACAATGAGCAGTTCTTC. Protein product: CASSFLSGGHNEQFF.